This T cell receptor beta chain was identified during a study of cytomegalovirus exposure and HLA in healthy donors. Study-wide background: Researchers found that more than 70% of 350 to 500 genotyped donors fell within the Caucasian-associated ancestry cluster. Whole-study results and caveats: Cytomegalovirus-associated status was assigned to more than 150 TCR beta chains. A later analysis reported that several of the most significant clusters appeared to be linked to common viral pathogens, among them Epstein-Barr virus. In vitro testing confirmed a few CMV-associated chains as specific for CMV antigens.

Germline loops: CDR1 SGHRS, CDR2 YFSETQ. The CDR3 totals 15 residues. The V and J ends lost 2 bases and 1 base, in that order; junction bases with no gene match: 2. A note on this clone: Antigen specificity is unknown.

This PCR relied on a set of 60 Vbeta primers and 13 Jbeta primers. The assay was immunoSEQ multiplex PCR, and TCRdb's table has in-frame clones only and misses some. Among under 150,000 clones listed, 9.4% were seen once. Sequencing was carried out using PBMCs. This TCR was sampled from a male donor in good health and CMV-seronegative. The chain has TRBV5-1 and TRBJ2-7; TRBD2 agrees at 11 bases. CDR3 region: CASSFGTSGSYEQYF. The DNA of the CDR3 is TGCGCCAGCAGCTTCGGGACTAGCGGATCCTACGAGCAGTACTTC.